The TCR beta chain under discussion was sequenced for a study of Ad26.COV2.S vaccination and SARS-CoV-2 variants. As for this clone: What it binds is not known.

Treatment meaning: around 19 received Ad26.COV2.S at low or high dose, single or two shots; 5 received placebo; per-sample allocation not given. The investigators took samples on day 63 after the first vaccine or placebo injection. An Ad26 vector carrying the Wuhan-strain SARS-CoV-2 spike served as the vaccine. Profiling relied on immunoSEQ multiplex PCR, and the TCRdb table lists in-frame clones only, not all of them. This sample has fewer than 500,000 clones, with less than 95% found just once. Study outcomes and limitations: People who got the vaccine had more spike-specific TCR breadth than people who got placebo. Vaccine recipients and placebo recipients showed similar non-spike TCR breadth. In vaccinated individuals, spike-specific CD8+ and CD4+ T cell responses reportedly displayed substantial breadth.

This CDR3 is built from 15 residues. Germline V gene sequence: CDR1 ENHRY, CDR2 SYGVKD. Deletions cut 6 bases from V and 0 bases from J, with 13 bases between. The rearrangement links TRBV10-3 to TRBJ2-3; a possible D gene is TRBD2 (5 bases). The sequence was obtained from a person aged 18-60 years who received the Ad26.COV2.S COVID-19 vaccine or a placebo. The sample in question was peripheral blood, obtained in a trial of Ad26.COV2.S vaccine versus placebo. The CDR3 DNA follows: TGTGCCATCAGCATACTAGTTTCCAGCACAGATACGCAGTATTTT. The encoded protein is CAISILVSSTDTQYF.